This passage covers 5 T cell receptor beta chains from one sample sequenced in a study of cytomegalovirus exposure and HLA in healthy donors. PCR employed 60 Vbeta and 13 Jbeta primers. Data came from immunoSEQ multiplex PCR; TCRdb stores just in-frame clones and leaves some out. The sample lists 95,000 to 100,000 clones, 65% to 80% occurring once. Specimen: PBMCs. These TCRs come from a middle-aged woman in good health and CMV-seronegative.

V is TRBV6-5 and J is TRBJ2-7; 9 nucleotides agree with TRBD1. Germline V gene data show CDR1 as MNHEY and CDR2 as SVGAGI. Trimming removed 3 bases from V and 1 base from J; junction bases left unmatched: 4. The CDR3 length is 15 residues. The CDR3 bases are TGTGCCAGCAGTTATGCCGGACAGGGGTCCTACGAGCAGTACTTC. It translates to CASSYAGQGSYEQYF.

V and J are TRBV13 and TRBJ2-5; the match to TRBD1 covers 8 bases. V shed 3 bases and J 2 bases; nucleotides not matched to a gene: 2. The germline V gene encodes CDR1 PRHDT and CDR2 FYEKMQ (reference sequence). This CDR3 is 14 amino acids long. The CDR3 nucleotides read TGTGCCAGCAGCTTCGGACAGGGACAAGAGACCCAGTACTTC. This codes for CASSFGQGQETQYF.

This clone was seen once. The chain carries TRBV7-9 and TRBJ1-2, with 11 bases identical to TRBD1. The trim removed 4 bases at V and 7 bases at J, leaving 8 bases unmatched. This CDR3 contains 15 residues. The germline V gene has CDR1 SEHNR and CDR2 FQNEAQ (reference sequence). CDR3: CASSSDRGQWGGYTF. The CDR3 bases are TGTGCCAGCAGCTCGGACAGGGGGCAGTGGGGTGGCTACACCTTC.

The rearrangement uses TRBV4-2 and TRBJ2-2, with 10 positions matching TRBD2. V lost 1 base and J lost 4; bases outside the gene matches: 3. The V gene's germline CDR1 is LGHNA and CDR2 YNFKEQ. The CDR3 consists of 16 residues. CDR3 sequence reads: CASSQVAGGGTGELFF. The DNA for the CDR3 is TGTGCCAGCAGCCAAGTAGCGGGAGGCGGCACCGGGGAGCTGTTTTTT.

This chain uses TRBV11-1 with TRBJ1-1; tentative D call: TRBD1 (5 bases). The V gene lost 5 bases and the J gene lost 0 bases, with 16 bases spanning the gap. The CDR3 is made up of 16 amino acids. Per the germline V gene, CDR1 is SGHAT and CDR2 is FQDESV (reference sequence). CDR3 loop: CASSHPGVPMNTEAFF. As DNA, the CDR3 is TGTGCCAGCAGCCACCCGGGGGTCCCGATGAACACTGAAGCTTTCTTT.